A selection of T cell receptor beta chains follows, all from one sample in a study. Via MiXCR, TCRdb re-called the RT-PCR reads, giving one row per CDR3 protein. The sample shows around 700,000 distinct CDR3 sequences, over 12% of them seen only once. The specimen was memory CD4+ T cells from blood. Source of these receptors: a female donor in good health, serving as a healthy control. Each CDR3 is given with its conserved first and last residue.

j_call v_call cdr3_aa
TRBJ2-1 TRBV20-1 CSANRMGDYNEQFF
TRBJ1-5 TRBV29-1 CSVKRDRNQPQHF
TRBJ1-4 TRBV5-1 CASSLIGQGSEKLFF
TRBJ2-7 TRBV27 CASSGRYDGGYEQYF
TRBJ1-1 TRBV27 CASGKTLEGTEAFF
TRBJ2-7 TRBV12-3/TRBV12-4 CASSFQPLEVQYF
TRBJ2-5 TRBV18 CASSPGPVQETQYF
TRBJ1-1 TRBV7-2 CASSWDRVTEAFF
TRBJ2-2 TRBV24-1 CATPKSRQVTGELFF
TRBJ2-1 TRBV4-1 CASSQVPPTSGLRDEQFF
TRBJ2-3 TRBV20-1 CSASAGEGTTDTQYF
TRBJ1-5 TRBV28 CASIEKESRPQHF
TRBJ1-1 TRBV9 CASSVGGSHNTEAFF
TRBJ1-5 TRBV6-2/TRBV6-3 CASSSGEWRGNQPQHF
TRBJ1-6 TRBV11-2 CASSLAADSPLHF
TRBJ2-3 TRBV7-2 CASSLGWSDTQYF
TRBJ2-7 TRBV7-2 CASSLDRARYEQYF
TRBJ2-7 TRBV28 CASSLGGAQAYEQYF
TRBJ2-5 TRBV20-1 CSGTLDRRYDQYF
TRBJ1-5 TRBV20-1 CSARAAESNQPQHF
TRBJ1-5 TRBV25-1 CASAPGGTTNQPQHF
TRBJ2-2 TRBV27 CASSGLAGGPVTGELFF
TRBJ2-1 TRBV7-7 CASSYTSGVYYNEQFF
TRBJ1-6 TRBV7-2 CASSPHEGGAGSPLHF
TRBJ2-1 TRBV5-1 CASSFTSGRGYDEQFF
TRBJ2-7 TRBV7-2 CASSRGMSGEQYF
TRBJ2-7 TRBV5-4 CASRKQGAGYEQYF
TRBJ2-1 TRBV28 CASISPGTANNEQFF
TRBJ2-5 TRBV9 CASSIRSGGGSQETQYF
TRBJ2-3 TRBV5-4 CASSFDSGGYTDTQYF
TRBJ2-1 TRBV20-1 CSALEGAQFF
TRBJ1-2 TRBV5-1 CASSLGQGVGYTF
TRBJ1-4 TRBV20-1 CSAQRGPNEKLFF
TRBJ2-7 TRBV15 CATSPTGGGLGDEQYF
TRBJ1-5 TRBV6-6 CASMSGSNQPQHF
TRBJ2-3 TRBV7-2 CASSLAGRWIDTQYF
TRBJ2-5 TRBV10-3 CAISSPGGGPVETQYF
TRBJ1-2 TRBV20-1 CSAGQGVNYGYTF
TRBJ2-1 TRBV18 CASSSQGAEQFF
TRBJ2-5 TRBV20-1 CSAPPAPQETQYF
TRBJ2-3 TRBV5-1 CASSLVSGGMGTQYF
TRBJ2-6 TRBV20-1 CSARDAGTGGAGANVLTF
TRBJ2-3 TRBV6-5 CASRHRGGWTDTQYF
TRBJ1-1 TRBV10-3 CAITASLTNTEAFF